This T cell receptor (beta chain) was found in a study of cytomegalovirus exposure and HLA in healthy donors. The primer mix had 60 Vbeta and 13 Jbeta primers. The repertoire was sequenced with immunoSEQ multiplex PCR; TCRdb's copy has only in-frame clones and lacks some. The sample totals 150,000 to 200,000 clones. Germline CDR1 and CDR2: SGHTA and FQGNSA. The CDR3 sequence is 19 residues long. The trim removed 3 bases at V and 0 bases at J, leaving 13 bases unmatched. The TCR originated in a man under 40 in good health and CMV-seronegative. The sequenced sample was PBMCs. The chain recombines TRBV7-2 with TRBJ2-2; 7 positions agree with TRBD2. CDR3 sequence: CASSFQILATSPNTGELFF. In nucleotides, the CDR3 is TGTGCCAGCAGCTTCCAAATCCTAGCGACTAGCCCGAACACCGGGGAGCTGTTTTTT.